The 19 T cell receptor beta chains below all came from one sample that was sequenced in a study of OX40 agonist ivuxolimab in advanced cancers. TCRdb's copy holds only in-frame clones and misses some; the assay was immunoSEQ multiplex PCR. The profile shows over 50,000 clones, approximately 84% of them singletons. Sequencing was performed on CD4+ or CD8+ T cells sorted from blood, taken in a trial of the OX40 agonist ivuxolimab. The receptors were gathered from an adult with an advanced solid tumor such as melanoma, head and neck, liver or kidney cancer.

V is TRBV29-1 and J is TRBJ2-5; 9 positions agree with TRBD1. Germline lookup yields CDR1 SQVTM and CDR2 ANQGSEA. V lost 2 bases and J lost 7; bases outside the gene matches: 11. The CDR3 extends over 15 amino acids. The CDR3 protein is CSVEITGQGQMTQYF. Here the CDR3 DNA reads TGCAGCGTTGAAATTACGGGACAGGGCCAAATGACCCAGTACTTC.

The chain uses TRBV4-1 and TRBJ1-1; D is ambiguous. The CDR3 runs 13 residues. V was clipped by 1 base and J by 8 bases, with 11 bases between them. Germline V gene data show CDR1 as MGHRA and CDR2 as YSYEKL. CDR3: CASSQGEGWEAFF. The CDR3 DNA sequence: TGCGCCAGCAGCCAAGGAGAGGGATGGGAAGCTTTCTTT.

This clone was seen a few times. The gene calls are TRBV4-1 and TRBJ1-2; no definite D call. V lost 4 bases and J lost 7, with 16 bases in between. The CDR3 loop spans 14 amino acids. CDR1 and CDR2 (germline): MGHRA, YSYEKL. In DNA, the CDR3 is TGCGCCAGCAGCCGAACTTCCGGGGTTTCTGGCTACACCTTC. It translates to CASSRTSGVSGYTF.

The CDR3: CASSPGGQGVVLVSYEQYF. DNA of the CDR3: TGTGCCAGCAGCCCGGGCGGACAGGGGGTAGTCTTGGTCTCCTACGAGCAGTACTTC. The chain combines TRBV7-9 with TRBJ2-7, with 10 bases that match TRBD1. From germline, CDR1 is SEHNR and CDR2 FQNEAQ (reference sequence). The CDR3 has 19 residues. Trimming at V came to 5 bases and at J to 0 bases, leaving 16 bases not matched to a gene.

CDR3 loop: CASTWGRGGSNEKLFF. Here the CDR3 DNA reads TGTGCCAGCACCTGGGGCAGGGGAGGGTCTAATGAAAAACTGTTTTTT. V usage is TRBV27 and J usage is TRBJ1-4; the D gene is possibly TRBD1 (6 bases). The V end was cut by 7 bases, the J end by 3 bases, with 18 bases between. The germline V gene has CDR1 MNHEY and CDR2 SMNVEV (reference sequence). The CDR3 consists of 16 residues.

This clone has just a few counts. The chain links TRBV5-6 to TRBJ2-7; TRBD1 agrees at 8 bases. The CDR3 length is 14 residues. Germline V gene lookup returns CDR1 SGHDT and CDR2 YYEEEE. The V and J ends lost 2 bases and 0 bases, in that order; junction bases with no gene match: 1. CDR3 nucleotides: TGTGCCAGCAGCTTCGGGACAGGCTCCTACGAGCAGTACTTC. It specifies CASSFGTGSYEQYF.

The chain uses TRBV9 and TRBJ1-1; TRBD1 might be the D (6 bases). Between the trimmed V and J ends, which lost 3 bases and 8 bases, there was a span of 20 bases. Germline V lookup: CDR1 SGDLS, CDR2 YYNGEE. There are 15 residues in the CDR3. CDR3 residues: CASSEGGGDPVEAFF. CDR3 in DNA: TGTGCCAGCAGCGAGGGGGGCGGGGACCCGGTGGAAGCTTTCTTT.

This clone came up a few times. The rearrangement uses TRBV5-8 and TRBJ1-1, with a possible D match to TRBD1 (5 bases). This CDR3 contains 13 residues. V was clipped by 4 bases and J by 4 bases, with 11 bases between them. Germline assignment: CDR1 SGHTS and CDR2 YDEGEE. As DNA, the CDR3 is TGTGCCAGCAGCGCCGAGGGGTCCACTGAAGCTTTCTTT. This sequence encodes CASSAEGSTEAFF.

In this sample, this clone turned up a few times. The gene calls are TRBV9 and TRBJ2-1; D may be TRBD2 (6 bases). Germline V gene data show CDR1 as SGDLS and CDR2 as YYNGEE. Trimming left V 0 bases short and J 4 bases short, with 20 bases between. This CDR3 has 18 amino acids. The CDR3 coding sequence is TGTGCCAGCAGCGTAGTTGGGGGGTCCCCGACTTCTTACAATGAGCAGTTCTTC. Encoded protein: CASSVVGGSPTSYNEQFF. Supplemented by reference TRBV9 and TRBJ2-1, the full variable domain reads DSGVTQTPKHLITATGQRVTLRCSPRSGDLSVYWYQQSLDQGLQFLIQYYNGEERAKGNILERFSAQQFPDLHSELNLSSLELGDSALYFCASSVVGGSPTSYNEQFFGPGTRLTVL.

The gene calls are TRBV6-6 and TRBJ2-7; TRBD1 agrees at 12 bases. The J segment lost 3 bases and the V segment lost 4 bases, leaving 7 bases of the junction unmatched. CDR1 is MNHNY and CDR2 is SVGAGI in the germline V gene (reference sequence). The CDR3 spans 16 residues. The CDR3 loop reads CASSSAGQGAFYEQYF. CDR3 nucleotides: TGTGCCAGCAGTTCAGCGGGACAGGGGGCATTCTACGAGCAGTACTTC.

V is TRBV11-2 and J is TRBJ2-7, with D perhaps matching TRBD2 (5 bases). Looked up from germline, CDR1 is SGHAT and CDR2 is FQNNGV. The CDR3 runs to 13 residues. Trimming pared 1 base from V and 7 bases from J, leaving 11 bases between. CDR3 bases: TGTGCCAGCAGCTTAGTGGTTCCGGGGGAGCAGTACTTC. This encodes CASSLVVPGEQYF.

This clone was recorded only once. The chain has TRBV5-4 and TRBJ2-7, with unresolved D. The CDR3 covers 15 residues. The ends were cut back, 4 bases at V and 0 bases at J, with 14 bases in the middle. Germline V gives CDR1 SGHNT, CDR2 YYREEE (reference sequence). CDR3 sequence (DNA): TGTGCCAGCAGCATCCTACGGAGCTCCTCCTACGAGCAGTACTTC. This gives the protein CASSILRSSSYEQYF.

The V and J genes are TRBV20-1 and TRBJ1-1, with D unclear. Germline CDR1 and CDR2: DFQATT and SNEGSKA (reference sequence). The V and J ends lost 7 bases and 1 base respectively, with 7 bases between them. This CDR3 has 11 residues. The CDR3 loop is CSDATNTEAFF. The CDR3 bases are TGCAGTGACGCTACGAACACTGAAGCTTTCTTT.

The J gene is TRBJ1-1, the V gene TRBV6-1; D gene ambiguous. The CDR3 contains 15 residues. V lost 2 bases to trimming and J lost 1 base, with 11 bases between them. The V gene's germline CDR1 is MNHNS and CDR2 SASEGT. CDR3 nucleotides: TGTGCCAGCAGTGAATACCACTTCGGGAACACTGAAGCTTTCTTT. Translation: CASSEYHFGNTEAFF.

In this sample, this clone turned up a few times. V is TRBV7-8 and J is TRBJ1-2; D uncertain. The germline V and J ends were trimmed by 6 bases and 8 bases, with 16 bases remaining between them. The CDR3 is made up of 13 amino acids. Germline-derived CDR1 and CDR2 are SGHVS and FQNEAQ. The CDR3 reads CASRRTGLGGYTF. Written as DNA, the CDR3 is TGTGCCAGCAGAAGGACCGGGTTAGGCGGCTACACCTTC.

The genes are TRBV15 and TRBJ2-2, with D tentatively TRBD1 (5 bases). V lost 3 bases, J lost 7 bases, and 15 bases lay in between. Germline V gene lookup returns CDR1 LNHNV and CDR2 YYDKDF (reference sequence). The CDR3 extends over 15 amino acids. The CDR3 loop reads CATSSPSGWNGELFF. The CDR3 nucleotides are TGTGCCACCAGCAGTCCCTCAGGGTGGAACGGGGAGCTGTTTTTT.

This chain joins TRBV7-8 and TRBJ2-4, with 9 bases aligning to TRBD1. CDR3 length: 16 amino acids. Germline V gene lookup returns CDR1 SGHVS and CDR2 FQNEAQ. The junction had 7 bases not matched to a gene; V was cut back by 2 bases and J by 5 bases. The CDR3 DNA reads as TGTGCCAGCAGCTTAAATCGGTGGGACAGGGAAAACATTCAGTACTTC. Its protein is CASSLNRWDRENIQYF.

The chain joins TRBV6-6 to TRBJ2-7; D is ambiguous. Per germline, CDR1 MNHNY and CDR2 SVGAGI (reference sequence). Trimming left V 6 bases short and J 0 bases short, with 6 bases between. The CDR3 has 12 amino acids. Here the CDR3 DNA reads TGTGCCAGCAGCGGCGGCTCCTACGAGCAGTACTTC. This sequence encodes CASSGGSYEQYF.

Notes on this clone: Because it lacks the conserved phenylalanine or tryptophan at the end, this CDR3 is likely a read error. The chain links TRBV6-1 to TRBJ1-6; D is unresolved. Per the germline V gene, CDR1 is MNHNS and CDR2 is SASEGT. The CDR3 spans 14 residues. V was cut by 6 bases and J by 9 bases, with 15 bases left in between. The CDR3 sequence: CASRFLSIGSPLHL. The CDR3 DNA follows: TGTGCCAGCAGGTTCCTGTCGATAGGTTCACCCCTCCACCTT.